Below, 8 T cell receptor beta chains from the same sample are listed, as sequenced in a study of post-analysis software for immune sequencing data. These receptors lack a known antigen. TCR beta libraries were prepared from cDNA with unique molecular identifiers. TCRdb re-called the PCR reads through MiXCR, storing one row per CDR3 protein. The sample includes 150,000 to 200,000 distinct CDR3 sequences, about 30% of them seen just once. Overall study results and limits: There were five TRBV segments more frequent in patients than controls, and TRBV5-6, TRBV5-1 and TRBV20-1 were among them.

The sequencing sample was made of blood. These receptors all come from a girl under 18 with multiple sclerosis.

Turning to this clonotype: Possible read error: a much larger clone is one base away. The V gene is TRBV10-3, the J gene TRBJ2-4; 13 bases are a match to TRBD2. The DNA end lines up better with TRBJ2-7; the J call may be wrong. The CDR3 is 15 residues long. Looked up from germline, CDR1 is ENHRY and CDR2 is SYGVKD. In nucleotides, the CDR3 is TGTGCCATCAGTCGGCGGACTAGCGGGAGTTACGAGCAGTACTTC. It encodes CAISRRTSGSYEQYF.

This clonotype was seen ten or more times. The genes are TRBV30 and TRBJ2-3; D is unresolved. CDR1 GTSNPN and CDR2 SVGIG come from the germline V gene (reference sequence). CDR3 length: 11 amino acids. Trimming removed 2 bases at V and 2 bases at J, with 2 bases between. The CDR3 DNA follows: TGTGCCTGGAGTCTCACAGATACGCAGTATTTT. Protein sequence: CAWSLTDTQYF.

The chain carries TRBV12-3 or TRBV12-4 and TRBJ1-1; D is unresolved. The CDR3 runs 12 residues. The germline V and J ends were trimmed by 5 bases and 7 bases, with 11 bases remaining between them. CDR3 coding DNA: TGTGCCAGCAGTCACCGGGGTGGTGAAGCTTTCTTT. Translating it yields CASSHRGGEAFF.

In this sample, this clonotype turned up many times. This chain joins TRBV6-5 and TRBJ1-1; TRBD1 is a possible D gene (6 bases). Between the trimmed V and J ends, which lost 6 bases and 3 bases, there was a span of 20 bases. This CDR3 has 16 residues. Germline-derived CDR1 and CDR2 are MNHEY and SVGAGI. CDR3 bases: TGTGCCAGCAGAACACAGGGTTCGTCGACCGACACTGAAGCTTTCTTT. It is translated as CASRTQGSSTDTEAFF.

This clonotype was observed a handful of times. V and J are TRBV3-1 and TRBJ2-5; 7 bases agree with TRBD2. From germline, CDR1 is LGHDT and CDR2 YNNKEL (reference sequence). The CDR3 runs to 14 residues. The trim removed 1 base at V and 5 bases at J, leaving 4 bases unmatched. The chain's CDR3 is CASSQVTSWETQYF. The CDR3 DNA is TGTGCCAGCAGCCAAGTGACTAGCTGGGAGACCCAGTACTTC.

The chain carries TRBV12-3 or TRBV12-4 and TRBJ2-7; 7 bases line up with TRBD1. Losses at the gene ends were 6 bases for V and 3 bases for J; bases not matched to a gene: 5. The CDR3 is made up of 13 amino acids. Here the CDR3 DNA reads TGTGCCAGCAGCACGGGACAGTTCTACGAGCAGTACTTC. Translating it yields CASSTGQFYEQYF.

The gene calls are TRBV5-1 and TRBJ2-3; 10 bases map to TRBD1. This CDR3 is 15 amino acids long. Germline-derived CDR1 and CDR2 are SGHRS and YFSETQ. V shed 5 bases and J 3 bases; nucleotides not matched to a gene: 6. In DNA, the CDR3 is TGCGCCAGCAGACCGGAGGGACAGGGGACAGATACGCAGTATTTT. Its translation is CASRPEGQGTDTQYF. Combining the CDR3 with reference TRBV5-1 and TRBJ2-3 gives the whole variable domain KAGVTQTPRYLIKTRGQQVTLSCSPISGHRSVSWYQQTPGQGLQFLFEYFSETQRNKGNFPGRFSGRQFSNSRSEMNVSTLELGDSALYLCASRPEGQGTDTQYFGPGTRLTVL.

The table lists this clonotype with a count of one. A much larger clone sits a single nucleotide away, making a read error possible. J is TRBJ2-6 and V is TRBV11-2, with D maybe TRBD1 (6 bases). This CDR3 is 15 amino acids long. Germline-derived CDR1 and CDR2 are SGHAT and FQNNGV. The CDR3 region is CASSREGVGAIVLTF. In DNA, the CDR3 is TGTGCCAGCAGCCGTGAGGGAGTGGGGGCCATCGTCCTGACTTTC.